These 26 T cell receptor beta chains share one sample of origin, sequenced in a study of Graves' ophthalmopathy and Graves' hyperthyroidism. Using RNA transcripts, the TCR beta CDR3 regions were amplified. Second-round multiplex PCR followed a first-round RT-PCR using HTBI primers. TCRdb processed the multiplex PCR reads anew with MiXCR; each CDR3 protein has one entry. The data contain about 370,000 distinct CDR3 sequences, approximately 18% of them singletons. The sequencing input was peripheral blood. These receptors all come from an adult woman with stable Graves' hyperthyroidism.

The V gene is TRBV12-3 or TRBV12-4, the J gene TRBJ2-5, with D possibly being TRBD1 (6 bases). V was clipped by 5 bases and J by 3 bases, with 13 bases between them. This CDR3 contains 14 residues. The CDR3 loop is CASSTRDTEETQYF. Here the CDR3 DNA reads TGTGCCAGCAGTACCCGGGACACCGAAGAGACCCAGTACTTC.

This clonotype was counted at least ten times. The chain has TRBV11-2 and TRBJ2-7; D assignment may be TRBD1 or TRBD2 (5 bases each). Between the trimmed V and J ends, which lost 5 bases and 2 bases, there was a span of 16 bases. This CDR3 has 15 amino acids. Germline CDR1 reads SGHAT; CDR2 reads FQNNGV. The DNA of the CDR3 is TGTGCCAGCAGCCAATACGGGGCAGGGACCTACGAGCAGTACTTC. Translated: CASSQYGAGTYEQYF.

This chain joins TRBV11-2 and TRBJ2-6; 9 bases fit TRBD1. Looked up from germline, CDR1 is SGHAT and CDR2 is FQNNGV. The V segment lost 5 bases and the J segment 4 bases; nucleotides outside the gene matches: 9. This CDR3 contains 17 residues. The CDR3: CASSLGTGLGGANVLTF. The CDR3 DNA sequence: TGTGCCAGCAGCCTGGGGACAGGGCTTGGGGGGGCCAACGTCCTGACTTTC.

This clonotype was counted ten times or more. The chain couples TRBV28 to TRBJ1-5; possibly TRBD1 for D (6 bases). Germline values: CDR1 MDHEN, CDR2 SYDVKM. This CDR3 comprises 16 residues. V lost 7 bases and J 4 bases, leaving 20 bases between the germline ends. DNA for the CDR3: TGTGCCAGCAAACTCAGGGGAGAGGAGTGGAATCAGCCCCAGCATTTT. It specifies CASKLRGEEWNQPQHF.

The J gene is TRBJ2-7, the V gene TRBV28; TRBD2 matches at 9 bases. The V segment lost 10 bases and the J segment 0 bases; nucleotides outside the gene matches: 10. The CDR3 has 15 residues. Per germline, CDR1 MDHEN and CDR2 SYDVKM. The CDR3: CAIRLAGVFSYEQYF. The CDR3 nucleotides are TGTGCCATCAGATTAGCGGGGGTTTTCTCCTACGAGCAGTACTTC.

This clonotype showed up many times. The chain links TRBV7-9 to TRBJ2-5; tentatively, D is TRBD1 (6 bases). Germline V CDR1 and CDR2: SEHNR, FQNEAQ (reference sequence). Trimming stripped 5 bases from V and 1 base from J, with 11 bases between. This CDR3 is built from 14 residues. The CDR3 loop is CASSHGQTQETQYF. Written as DNA, the CDR3 is TGTGCCAGCAGCCACGGACAGACCCAAGAGACCCAGTACTTC. Complete variable domain (other parts from reference TRBV7-9 and TRBJ2-5): DTGVSQNPRHKITKRGQNVTFRCDPISEHNRLYWYRQTLGQGPEFLTYFQNEAQLEKSRLLSDRFSAERPKGSFSTLEIQRTEQGDSAMYLCASSHGQTQETQYFGPGTRLLVL.

This clonotype was seen repeatedly, ten times or more. The chain is built from TRBV6-1 and TRBJ1-1, with TRBD1 matching over 7 bases. CDR1 is MNHNS, CDR2 SASEGT, per germline. The CDR3 is 14 amino acids. V lost 1 base to trimming and J lost 4 bases; unmatched junction nucleotides: 3. The CDR3 nucleotides are TGTGCCAGCAGTGAAGTCGGACAGGCCACTGAAGCTTTCTTT. Translating gives CASSEVGQATEAFF.

The chain has TRBV12-3 or TRBV12-4 and TRBJ1-1, with a weak D call TRBD1 (5 bases). The CDR3 has 14 amino acids. V lost 4 bases, J lost 1 base, and 10 bases lay in between. CDR3 region: CASSSGRANTEAFF. CDR3 DNA sequence: TGTGCCAGCAGTTCGGGACGGGCGAACACTGAAGCTTTCTTT.

The rearrangement joins TRBV20-1 to TRBJ2-7, with 12 bases lining up with TRBD2. The CDR3 sequence is 15 residues long. Looked up from germline, CDR1 is DFQATT and CDR2 is SNEGSKA (reference sequence). J lost 2 bases, V lost 1 base, and 3 bases had no gene match. The CDR3 nucleotides are TGCAGTGCTAGAGCGTCTAGCGGGAGGGCCTACGAGCAGTACTTC. This translates into CSARASSGRAYEQYF.

Here the CDR3 reads CASSLTRGRGFYGYTF. The DNA for the CDR3 is TGTGCCAGCAGTTTGACCAGGGGGCGCGGGTTCTATGGCTACACCTTC. The chain has TRBV28 and TRBJ1-2, with 8 bases aligning to TRBD1. J was trimmed by 4 bases and V by 3 bases; bases with no gene match: 10. Germline V gene lookup returns CDR1 MDHEN and CDR2 SYDVKM. CDR3 length: 16 residues.

In this sample, this clonotype turned up many times. This chain uses TRBV28 with TRBJ1-1; D perhaps matches TRBD1 (6 bases). CDR3 length: 11 amino acids. CDR1 and CDR2 from the germline V gene are MDHEN and SYDVKM. Here the CDR3 reads CVTGRNTEAFF. The CDR3 DNA reads as TGTGTCACAGGGCGGAACACTGAAGCTTTCTTT.

In this sample, this clonotype turned up many times. The gene calls are TRBV12-3 or TRBV12-4 and TRBJ1-2, with D perhaps TRBD1 (5 bases). Trimming took off 8 bases at V and 4 bases at J, with 14 bases between the two ends. The CDR3 is made up of 13 amino acids. This CDR3 is CASLPSGSYGYTF. The CDR3 coding sequence is TGTGCCAGCCTTCCCTCAGGGAGCTATGGCTACACCTTC.

V is TRBV6-1 and J is TRBJ2-4, with TRBD2 identical over 9 bases. CDR1 and CDR2 from the germline V gene are MNHNS and SASEGT. V lost 7 bases and J lost 0; bases outside the gene matches: 7. The CDR3 loop spans 16 amino acids. CDR3 DNA sequence: TGTGCCAGCAATGCGGGGGGGTTACTAGCCAAAAACATTCAGTACTTC. Protein: CASNAGGLLAKNIQYF.

The chain joins TRBV7-2 to TRBJ2-3; 9 nucleotides line up with TRBD2. CDR3 length equals 16 residues. CDR1 is SGHTA and CDR2 is FQGNSA in the germline V gene. V was clipped by 5 bases and J by 1 base; unmatched bases: 7. The CDR3 DNA follows: TGTGCCAGCAGCCCCCAACTAGCGGGTCGCACAGATACGCAGTATTTT. It specifies CASSPQLAGRTDTQYF. The full variable domain, rest sourced from reference TRBV7-2 and TRBJ2-3, is GAGVSQSPSNKVTEKGKDVELRCDPISGHTALYWYRQSLGQGLEFLIYFQGNSAPDKSGLPSDRFSAERTGGSVSTLTIQRTQQEDSAVYLCASSPQLAGRTDTQYFGPGTRLTVL.

This clonotype was seen only a few times. V usage is TRBV3-1 and J usage is TRBJ2-7, with 9 positions matching TRBD1. The length of the CDR3 is 14 residues. The V gene's germline CDR1 is LGHDT and CDR2 YNNKEL (reference sequence). V was pared by 1 base and J by 4 bases, with 2 bases of the junction left unmatched. The CDR3 DNA reads TGTGCCAGCAGCCAAGGGGACAGGGAATACGAGCAGTACTTC. The encoded protein is CASSQGDREYEQYF.

The chain carries TRBV28 and TRBJ1-2; D remains ambiguous. From germline, CDR1 is MDHEN and CDR2 SYDVKM. V shed 6 bases and J shed 3 bases, with 5 bases lying between them. This CDR3 has 11 amino acids. The CDR3 region has the DNA TGTGCCAGCAGCATAGACTATGGCTACACCTTC. The encoded protein is CASSIDYGYTF.

At least ten counts were recorded for this clonotype. The rearrangement uses TRBV6-1 and TRBJ1-6, with D unclear. The CDR3 sequence is 16 residues long. In germline, CDR1 is MNHNS, CDR2 SASEGT. Deletions cut 4 bases from V and 11 bases from J, with 21 bases between. CDR3 nucleotides: TGTGCCAGCAGTGTAAAGGAGGGCCGGCGTCGGCCACCCCTCCACTTT. This codes for CASSVKEGRRRPPLHF.

This clonotype was picked up many times. The chain joins TRBV9 to TRBJ2-7, with 10 bases lining up with TRBD2. The CDR3 has 17 residues. The V segment lost 3 bases and the J segment 4 bases; nucleotides outside the gene matches: 13. The germline gives CDR1 SGDLS, CDR2 YYNGEE. CDR3 sequence reads: CASSAGLAAPGLYEQYF. CDR3 nucleotide sequence: TGTGCCAGCAGCGCCGGACTAGCGGCCCCAGGTCTATACGAGCAGTACTTC.

CDR3 loop: CSASGEAFF. The CDR3 DNA reads as TGCAGTGCTAGTGGGGAAGCTTTCTTT. This chain links TRBV20-1 with TRBJ1-1; no clear D gene. The length of the CDR3 is 9 residues. The germline CDR1 and CDR2 sequences are DFQATT and SNEGSKA (reference sequence). Trimming took 3 bases from V and 8 from J, leaving 4 bases between them.

This clonotype was picked up many times. The rearrangement joins TRBV6-2 or TRBV6-3 to TRBJ2-2, with unresolved D. Between the trimmed V and J ends, which lost 8 bases and 6 bases, there was a span of 7 bases. This CDR3 has 11 amino acids. Germline CDR1 is MNHEY and CDR2 is SVGEGT. The CDR3 nucleotides are TGTGCCAGCTGGGTTCCCGGGGAGCTGTTTTTT. Translating it yields CASWVPGELFF.

This clonotype was found many times. The chain is built from TRBV12-3 or TRBV12-4 and TRBJ1-2; D perhaps matches TRBD1 (5 bases). V gave up 6 bases and J gave up 5 bases, with 16 bases separating them. The CDR3 extends over 14 amino acids. The CDR3 DNA reads TGTGCCAGCAGCCCTTGGGGGGGGAGTTATGGCTACACCTTC. Translation: CASSPWGGSYGYTF.

In its sample, this clonotype was seen many times. The chain joins TRBV24-1 to TRBJ2-5, with 8 bases lining up with TRBD2. V gave up 1 base and J gave up 3 bases; unmatched junction bases: 6. This CDR3 has 16 amino acids. CDR1 is KGHDR, CDR2 SFDVKD, per germline. The CDR3: CATSDLGAGVEETQYF. CDR3 nucleotide sequence: TGTGCCACCAGTGATTTAGGAGCGGGAGTGGAAGAGACCCAGTACTTC.

The V and J genes are TRBV6-2 or TRBV6-3 and TRBJ2-5, with 14 bases identical to TRBD2. Germline CDR1 and CDR2: MNHEY and SVGEGT. The J segment lost 5 bases and the V segment lost 5 bases, leaving 4 bases of the junction unmatched. The CDR3 covers 15 residues. CDR3 nucleotide sequence: TGTGCCAGCAGTCCGACTAGCGGGGGGGCGGAGACCCAGTACTTC. It codes for CASSPTSGGAETQYF.

This clonotype was seen at least ten times. The chain is built from TRBV28 and TRBJ1-6; weak D call: TRBD1 (5 bases). The CDR3 is made up of 18 amino acids. The V gene's germline CDR1 is MDHEN and CDR2 SYDVKM. V gave up 7 bases and J gave up 0 bases, with 19 bases separating them. The CDR3 DNA reads TGTGCCAGCACCCCTCGAGGGGATTTAATCTCCTATAATTCACCCCTCCACTTT. The encoded protein is CASTPRGDLISYNSPLHF. Looking up the rest from reference TRBV28 and TRBJ1-6 gives the full variable domain: DVKVTQSSRYLVKRTGEKVFLECVQDMDHENMFWYRQDPGLGLRLIYFSYDVKMKEKGDIPEGYSVSREKKERFSLILESASTNQTSMYLCASTPRGDLISYNSPLHFGNGTRLTVT.

At least ten counts were recorded for this clonotype. This chain connects TRBV28 to TRBJ1-6, with 9 positions matching TRBD1. The CDR3 is 15 amino acids. With V trimmed by 5 bases and J by 6 bases, 5 bases remained unmatched. Looked up from germline, CDR1 is MDHEN and CDR2 is SYDVKM. The chain's CDR3 is CASSPGQGGNSPLHF. The CDR3 DNA sequence: TGTGCCAGCAGTCCGGGACAGGGCGGTAATTCACCCCTCCACTTT. Full variable domain (missing parts from reference TRBV28 and TRBJ1-6): DVKVTQSSRYLVKRTGEKVFLECVQDMDHENMFWYRQDPGLGLRLIYFSYDVKMKEKGDIPEGYSVSREKKERFSLILESASTNQTSMYLCASSPGQGGNSPLHFGNGTRLTVT.

The chain is built from TRBV30 and TRBJ2-7, with D tentatively TRBD2 (5 bases). The CDR3 contains 14 residues. V was shortened by 0 bases and J by 5 bases, with 14 bases between the two germline ends. The germline V gene encodes CDR1 GTSNPN and CDR2 SVGIG (reference sequence). CDR3 sequence reads: CAWSVQSGSHEQYF. The CDR3 nucleotides read TGTGCCTGGAGTGTACAATCGGGATCGCACGAGCAGTACTTC. Looking up the rest from reference TRBV30 and TRBJ2-7 gives the full variable domain: SQTIHQWPATLVQPVGSPLSLECTVEGTSNPNLYWYRQAAGRGLQLLFYSVGIGQISSEVPQNLSASRPQDRQFILSSKKLLLSDSGFYLCAWSVQSGSHEQYFGPGTRLTVT.